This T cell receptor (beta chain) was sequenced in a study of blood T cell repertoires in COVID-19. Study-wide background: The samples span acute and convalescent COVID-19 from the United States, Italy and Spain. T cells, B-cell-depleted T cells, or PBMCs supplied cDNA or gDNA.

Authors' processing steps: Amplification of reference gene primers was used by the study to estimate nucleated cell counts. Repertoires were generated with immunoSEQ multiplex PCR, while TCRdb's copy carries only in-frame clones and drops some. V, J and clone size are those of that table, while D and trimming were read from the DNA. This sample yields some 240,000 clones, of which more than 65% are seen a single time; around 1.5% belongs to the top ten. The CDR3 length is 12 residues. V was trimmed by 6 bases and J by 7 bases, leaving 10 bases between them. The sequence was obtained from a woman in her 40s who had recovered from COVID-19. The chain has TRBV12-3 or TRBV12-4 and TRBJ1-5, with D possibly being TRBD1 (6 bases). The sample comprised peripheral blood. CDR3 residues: CASSYGQQPQHF. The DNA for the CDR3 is TGTGCCAGCAGCTACGGACAGCAGCCCCAGCATTTT.